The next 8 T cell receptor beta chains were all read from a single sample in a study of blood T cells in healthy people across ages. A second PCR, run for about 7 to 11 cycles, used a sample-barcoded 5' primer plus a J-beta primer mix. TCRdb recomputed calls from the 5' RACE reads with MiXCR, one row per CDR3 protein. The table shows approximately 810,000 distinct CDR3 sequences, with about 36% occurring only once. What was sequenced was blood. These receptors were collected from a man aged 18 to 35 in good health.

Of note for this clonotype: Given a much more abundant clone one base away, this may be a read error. CDR3 amino acids: CSVPIGCMYQETQYF. Here the CDR3 DNA reads TGCAGCGTTCCCATTGGTTGTATGTACCAAGAGACCCAGTACTTC. V usage is TRBV29-1 and J usage is TRBJ2-5; D is undetermined. The V and J ends lost 5 bases and 0 bases respectively, with 16 bases between them. The germline gives CDR1 SQVTM, CDR2 ANQGSEA. CDR3 length: 15 amino acids.

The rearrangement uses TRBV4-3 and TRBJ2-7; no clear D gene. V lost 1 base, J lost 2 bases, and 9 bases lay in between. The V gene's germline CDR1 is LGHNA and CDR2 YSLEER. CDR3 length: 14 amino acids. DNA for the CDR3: TGCGCCAGCAGCCAAGGGACGGCGACCTACGAGCAGTACTTC. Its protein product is CASSQGTATYEQYF.

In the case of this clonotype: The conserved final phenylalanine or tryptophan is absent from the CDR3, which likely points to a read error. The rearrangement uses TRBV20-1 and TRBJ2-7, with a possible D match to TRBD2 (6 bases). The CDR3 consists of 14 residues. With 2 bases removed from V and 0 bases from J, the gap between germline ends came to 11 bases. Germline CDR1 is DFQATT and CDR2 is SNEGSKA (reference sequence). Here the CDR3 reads CSARRSGDSYEQYL. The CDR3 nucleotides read TGCAGTGCTAGACGGTCGGGAGACTCCTACGAGCAGTACTTG.

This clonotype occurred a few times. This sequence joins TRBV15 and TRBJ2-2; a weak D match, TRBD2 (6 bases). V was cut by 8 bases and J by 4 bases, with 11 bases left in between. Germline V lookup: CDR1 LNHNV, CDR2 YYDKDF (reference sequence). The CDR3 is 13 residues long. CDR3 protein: CATAGLTTGELFF. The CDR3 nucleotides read TGTGCCACCGCGGGGCTAACCACCGGGGAGCTGTTTTTT.

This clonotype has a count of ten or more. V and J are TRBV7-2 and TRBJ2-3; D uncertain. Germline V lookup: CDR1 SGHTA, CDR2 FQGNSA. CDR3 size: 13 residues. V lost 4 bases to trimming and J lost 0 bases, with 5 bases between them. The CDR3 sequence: CASSSPSTDTQYF. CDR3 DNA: TGTGCCAGCAGCTCCCCTAGCACAGATACGCAGTATTTT.

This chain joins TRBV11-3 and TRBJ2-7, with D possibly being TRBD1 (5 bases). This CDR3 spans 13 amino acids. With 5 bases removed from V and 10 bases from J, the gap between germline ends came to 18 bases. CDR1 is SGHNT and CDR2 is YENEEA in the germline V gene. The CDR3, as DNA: TGTGCCAGCAGCCCCGGACAAGAAGAGGCCCAGTACTTC. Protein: CASSPGQEEAQYF.

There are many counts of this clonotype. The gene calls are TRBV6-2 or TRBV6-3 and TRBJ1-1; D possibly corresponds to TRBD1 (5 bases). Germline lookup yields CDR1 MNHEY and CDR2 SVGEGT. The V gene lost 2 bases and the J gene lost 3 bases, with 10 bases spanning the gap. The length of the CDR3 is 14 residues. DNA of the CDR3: TGTGCCAGCAGTTACAGGGGAGGGGACACTGAAGCTTTCTTT. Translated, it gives CASSYRGGDTEAFF.

The CDR3 reads CASSLAGVLHQETQYF. CDR3 coding DNA: TGTGCCAGCAGCTTGGCAGGGGTGTTACACCAAGAGACCCAGTACTTC. The V and J genes are TRBV5-4 and TRBJ2-5; a possible D gene is TRBD1 (6 bases). Germline CDR1 reads SGHNT; CDR2 reads YYREEE (reference sequence). Deletions cut 0 bases from V and 0 bases from J, with 12 bases between. The length of the CDR3 is 16 residues.